This TCR beta chain is drawn from a study of cytomegalovirus exposure and HLA in healthy donors. This PCR relied on a set of 60 Vbeta primers and 13 Jbeta primers. Produced via immunoSEQ multiplex PCR; TCRdb's table is partial and in-frame only. This table holds a few hundred thousand clones, around 80% found once. Germline CDR1 and CDR2: SGHDN and FVKESK. Trimming removed 5 bases at V and 0 bases at J, with 13 bases between. This CDR3 region has 15 residues. The rearrangement links TRBV14 to TRBJ1-1; D is perhaps TRBD1 (6 bases). This receptor was taken from a man in his forties in good health and CMV-seronegative. The sequenced material came from PBMCs. The CDR3 DNA reads as TGTGCCAGCAGCTCACTCACAGGGCTGAACACTGAAGCTTTCTTT. This encodes CASSSLTGLNTEAFF.